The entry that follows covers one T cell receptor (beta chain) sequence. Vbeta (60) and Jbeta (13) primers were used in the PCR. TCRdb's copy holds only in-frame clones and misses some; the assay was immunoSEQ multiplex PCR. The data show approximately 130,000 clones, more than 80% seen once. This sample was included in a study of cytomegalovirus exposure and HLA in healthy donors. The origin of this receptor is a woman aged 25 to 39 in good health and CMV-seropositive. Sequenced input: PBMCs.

DNA for the CDR3: TGTGCCACCAGCAGAGATAGAATGGGGACAGGGGTCTTTGGCTACACCTTC. It yields the protein CATSRDRMGTGVFGYTF. This chain uses TRBV15 with TRBJ1-2, with 10 bases identical to TRBD1. The CDR3 has 17 residues. Germline CDR1 is LNHNV and CDR2 is YYDKDF (reference sequence). The V and J ends lost 0 bases and 7 bases, in that order; junction bases with no gene match: 11.